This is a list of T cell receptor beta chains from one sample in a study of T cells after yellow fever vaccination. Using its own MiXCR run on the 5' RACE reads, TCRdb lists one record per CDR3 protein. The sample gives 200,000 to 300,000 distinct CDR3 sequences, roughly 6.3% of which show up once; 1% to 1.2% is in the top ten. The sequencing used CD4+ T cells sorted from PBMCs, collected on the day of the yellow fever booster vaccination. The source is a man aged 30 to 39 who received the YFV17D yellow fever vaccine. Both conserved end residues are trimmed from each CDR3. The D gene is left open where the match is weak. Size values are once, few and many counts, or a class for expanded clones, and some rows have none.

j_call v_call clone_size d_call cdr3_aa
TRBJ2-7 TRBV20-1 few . SANVEGGYEQY
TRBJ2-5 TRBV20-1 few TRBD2 SASSTSGRGQETQY
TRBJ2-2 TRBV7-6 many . ASSWTRDGTGELF
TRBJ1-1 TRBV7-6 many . ASSQARGSGEAF
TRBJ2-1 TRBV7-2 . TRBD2 ASSLAVSGSEQF
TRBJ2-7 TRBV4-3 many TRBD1 ASSRERGPYEQY
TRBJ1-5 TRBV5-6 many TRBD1 ASRRGQGLDQPQH
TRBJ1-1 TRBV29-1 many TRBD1 SGQGSTEAF
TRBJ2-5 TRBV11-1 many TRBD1 ASSQQGWQETQY
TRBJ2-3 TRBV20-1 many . SARENTDTQY
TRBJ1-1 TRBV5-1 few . ASSWQGHPVPEAF
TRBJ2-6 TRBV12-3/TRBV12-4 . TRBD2 ASSLTSGSLGANVLT
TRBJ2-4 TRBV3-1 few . ASSQNEDYRNIQY
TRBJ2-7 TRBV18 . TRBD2 ASSPTGTTFEQY
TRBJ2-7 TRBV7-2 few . ASSGYPVLDDYEQY
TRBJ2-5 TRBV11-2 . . ASSSTLRDKSGKKTQY
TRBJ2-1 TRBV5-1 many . ASDRGPAGGGNEQF
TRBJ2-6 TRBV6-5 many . ASSYSGRVDGANVLT
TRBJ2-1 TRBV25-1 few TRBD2 ASRSSSGRAYNEQF
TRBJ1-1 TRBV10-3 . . ALSKNTEAF
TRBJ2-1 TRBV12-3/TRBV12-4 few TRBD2 ASSGRGNEQF
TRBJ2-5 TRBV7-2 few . ASSFWAETQY
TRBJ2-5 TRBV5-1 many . ASSLQFWGETQY
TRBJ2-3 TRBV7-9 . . ASGLGGGPGTQY
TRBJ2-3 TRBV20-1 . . SANFWGRGGADTQY
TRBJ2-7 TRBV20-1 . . SAREGLRISEQY
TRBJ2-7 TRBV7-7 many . ASSLEGGGEQY
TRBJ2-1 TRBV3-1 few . ASSQGPGVANEQF
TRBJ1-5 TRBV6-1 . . ASSESGGAGNQPQH
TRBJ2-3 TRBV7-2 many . ASSLPGLDTQY
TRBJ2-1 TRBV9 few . ASSVRIEGNEQF
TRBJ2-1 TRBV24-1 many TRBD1 ATSDGAGTAIDEQF
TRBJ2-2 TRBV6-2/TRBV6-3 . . AIAETGELF
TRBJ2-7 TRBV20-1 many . SARWGTAREQY
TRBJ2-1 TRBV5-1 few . ASSAGQASYNEQF
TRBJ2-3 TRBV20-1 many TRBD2 SAELAGRTDTQY
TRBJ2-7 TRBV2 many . ASGGQSSYEQY
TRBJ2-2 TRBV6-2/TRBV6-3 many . ASSYSPGELF
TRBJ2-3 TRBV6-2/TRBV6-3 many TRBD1 ASSNRQGASTDTQY